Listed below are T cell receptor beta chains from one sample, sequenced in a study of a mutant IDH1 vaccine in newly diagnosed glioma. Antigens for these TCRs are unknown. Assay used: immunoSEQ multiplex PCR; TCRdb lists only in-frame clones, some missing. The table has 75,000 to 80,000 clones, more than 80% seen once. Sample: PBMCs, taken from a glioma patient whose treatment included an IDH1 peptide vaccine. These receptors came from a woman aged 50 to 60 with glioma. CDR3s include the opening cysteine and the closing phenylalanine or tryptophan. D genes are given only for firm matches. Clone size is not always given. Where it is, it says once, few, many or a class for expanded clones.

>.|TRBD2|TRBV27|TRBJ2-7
TGTGCCAGCAGTCCCACACTAGCGGGAGCGGAAGAGCAGTACTTC
CASSPTLAGAEEQYF
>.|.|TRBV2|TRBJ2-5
TGTGCCAGCAGGGTAGCGGTGTACCAAGAGACCCAGTACTTC
CASRVAVYQETQYF
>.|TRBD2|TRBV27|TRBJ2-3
TGTGCCAGCAGTCAGACTAGCGGGATCACAGATACGCAGTATTTT
CASSQTSGITDTQYF
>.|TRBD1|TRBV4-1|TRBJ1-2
TGCGCCAGCAGCCGACCGGGACAGAAGTTAAACTATGGCTACACCTTC
CASSRPGQKLNYGYTF
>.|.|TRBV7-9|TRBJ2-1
TGTGCCAGCAGCTTAGTCCCAGCATCCTACAATGAGCAGTTCTTC
CASSLVPASYNEQFF
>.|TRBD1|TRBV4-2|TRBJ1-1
TGTGCCAGCAGGACAAAACAGGGGGCGACCATGAACACTGAAGCTTTCTTT
CASRTKQGATMNTEAFF
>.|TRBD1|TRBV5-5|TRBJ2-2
TGTGCCAGCAGCCAACAGGGGGCCGGAACCGGGGAGCTGTTTTTT
CASSQQGAGTGELFF
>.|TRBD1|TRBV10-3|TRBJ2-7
TGTGCCATCAGTGTTTTTATTAGGGACAGGGGAGCTTACGAGCAGTACTTC
CAISVFIRDRGAYEQYF
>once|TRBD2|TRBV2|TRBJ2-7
TGTGCCAGCAGTGGCCTGCGGGGGAGCGGTTACGAGCAGTACTTC
CASSGLRGSGYEQYF
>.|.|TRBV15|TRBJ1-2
TGTGCCACCATCGATGACAGGCATCTGCCGCGGGGCTACACCTTC
CATIDDRHLPRGYTF
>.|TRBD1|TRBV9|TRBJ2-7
TGTGCCAGCAGCGTCGGGACAGGACCCTCCTACGAGCAGTACTTC
CASSVGTGPSYEQYF
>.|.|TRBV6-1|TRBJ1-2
TGTGCCAGCAGTGAATCGGGGGGGGAGTTCTACACCTTC
CASSESGGEFYTF
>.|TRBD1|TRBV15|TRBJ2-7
TGTGCCACCAGCAGATCCCGAGGGGGCGCCTACGAGCAGTACTTC
CATSRSRGGAYEQYF
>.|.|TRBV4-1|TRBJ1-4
TGCGCCAGCAGCCAAGTAAAGGGAAGGCCTAATGAAAAACTGTTTTTT
CASSQVKGRPNEKLFF
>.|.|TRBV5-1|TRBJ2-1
TGCGCCAGCAGTCGACAGTCAGACAATGAGCAGTTCTTC
CASSRQSDNEQFF
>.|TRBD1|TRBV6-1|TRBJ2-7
TGTGCCAGCGAGGACAGGGGGCCCTACGAGCAGTACTTC
CASEDRGPYEQYF
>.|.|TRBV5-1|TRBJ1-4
TGCGCCAGCAGCTTGGAGTCGTACGAAAAACTGTTTTTT
CASSLESYEKLFF
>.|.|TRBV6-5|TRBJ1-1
TGTGCCAGCAGTTACTCGGACATGAACACTGAAGCTTTCTTT
CASSYSDMNTEAFF
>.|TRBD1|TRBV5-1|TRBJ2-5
TGCGCCAGCAGCACCCCCCCCACGGGACAGCTCCAAGAGACCCAGTACTTC
CASSTPPTGQLQETQYF
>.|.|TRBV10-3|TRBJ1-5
TGTGCCATCAGTGATCTCAATAGCAATCAGCCCCAGCATTTT
CAISDLNSNQPQHF
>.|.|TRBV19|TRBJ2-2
TGTGCCAGTAGTATAGGCCAGGGATTGTGGTCCGGGGAGCTGTTTTTT
CASSIGQGLWSGELFF
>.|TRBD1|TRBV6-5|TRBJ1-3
TGTGCCAGCACCGCCAGACAGGGGGCAGGAAACACCATATATTTT
CASTARQGAGNTIYF
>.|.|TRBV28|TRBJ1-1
TGTGCCAGCAGTTTAGTGGGAAGGACTGAAGCTTTCTTT
CASSLVGRTEAFF
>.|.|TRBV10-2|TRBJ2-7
TGCGCCAGCAGTGAGAGGAGCTCAGAGAGCTCCTACGAGCAGTACTTC
CASSERSSESSYEQYF
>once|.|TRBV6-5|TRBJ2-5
TGTGCCAGCGCCTCGTGGAGCGGTCCACAAGAGACCCAGTACTTC
CASASWSGPQETQYF
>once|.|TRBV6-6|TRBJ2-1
TGTGCCAGCAGTTACGGTCAGGTGTCCTACAATGAGCAGTTCTTC
CASSYGQVSYNEQFF
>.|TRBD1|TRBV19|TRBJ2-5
TGTGCCAGTAGTCCCCGGACAGGGGCCCAAGAGACCCAGTACTTC
CASSPRTGAQETQYF
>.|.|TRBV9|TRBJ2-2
TGTGCCAGCAGCCCTAGGGACCCAGGAACCGGGGAGCTGTTTTTT
CASSPRDPGTGELFF
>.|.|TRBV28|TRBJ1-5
TGTGCCAGCAGTCCGAGTACCAATAGCAATCAGCCCCAGCATTTT
CASSPSTNSNQPQHF
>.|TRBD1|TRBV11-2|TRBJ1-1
TGTGCCAGCAGCTTAGACTGGATCGACAGGGCGAACACTGAAGCTTTCTTT
CASSLDWIDRANTEAFF
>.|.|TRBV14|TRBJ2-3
TGTGCCAGCAGCCAAGAACAGGGCACAGATACGCAGTATTTT
CASSQEQGTDTQYF
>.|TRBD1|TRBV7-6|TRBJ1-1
TGTGCCAGCAACAACCAGGGGGCTGAAGCTTTCTTT
CASNNQGAEAFF
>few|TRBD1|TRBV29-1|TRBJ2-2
TGCAGCGTGCACTGGGACAGACACACCGGGGAGCTGTTTTTT
CSVHWDRHTGELFF
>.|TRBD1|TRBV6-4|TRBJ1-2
TGTGCCAGCAGTGCAAACTCCGGGACAGGGGGCCTAAGGAGCTATGGCTACACCTTC
CASSANSGTGGLRSYGYTF
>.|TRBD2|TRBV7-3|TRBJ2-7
TGTGCCAGCAGCCCCCTAGCGGGAGGGTACGAGCAGTACTTC
CASSPLAGGYEQYF
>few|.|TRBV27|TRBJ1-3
TGTGCCAGCAGTTACCAGGCCTCTGGAAACACCATATATTTT
CASSYQASGNTIYF
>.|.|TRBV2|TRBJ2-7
TGTGCCAGCAAGAAGGAGGACGAGCAGTACTTC
CASKKEDEQYF
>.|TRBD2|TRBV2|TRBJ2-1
TGTGCCAGCAGTGTACCCGAAACCCTAGCGGTACTTTACAATGAGCAGTTCTTC
CASSVPETLAVLYNEQFF
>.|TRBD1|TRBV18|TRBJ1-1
TGTGCCAGCTCACCAACCAGGGGGGGGGTTAAGACTGAAGCTTTCTTT
CASSPTRGGVKTEAFF
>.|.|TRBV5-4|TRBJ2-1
TGTGCCAGCAGCGCCTACAATGAGCAGTTCTTC
CASSAYNEQFF
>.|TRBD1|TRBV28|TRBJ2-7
TGTGCCAGCAGTCTCCCGGGACAGATCTACGAGCAGTACTTC
CASSLPGQIYEQYF
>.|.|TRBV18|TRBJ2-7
TGTGCCAGCTCAAGGTCGCTCTACGAGCAGTACTTC
CASSRSLYEQYF
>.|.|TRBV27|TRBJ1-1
TGTGCCAGCAGTGACGGACAGTTGAACACTGAAGCTTTCTTT
CASSDGQLNTEAFF
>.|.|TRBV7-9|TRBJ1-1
TGTGCCAGCAGCTCCAGCACGCTGAACACTGAAGCTTTCTTT
CASSSSTLNTEAFF
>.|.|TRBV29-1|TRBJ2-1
TGCAGCGTTGAGTCTTCTAAAGGGGGTTCCTACAATGAGCAGTTCTTC
CSVESSKGGSYNEQFF
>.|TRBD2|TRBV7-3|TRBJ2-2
TGTGCCAGCAGCCCCGGGGCGGTAGCGGGAGACGGGGAGCTGTTTTTT
CASSPGAVAGDGELFF
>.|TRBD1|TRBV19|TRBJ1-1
TGTGCCAGTCTGGACAGGCACACTGAAGCTTTCTTT
CASLDRHTEAFF
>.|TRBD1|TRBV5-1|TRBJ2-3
TGCGCCAGCAGCCCGGGACAGAACACAGATACGCAGTATTTT
CASSPGQNTDTQYF
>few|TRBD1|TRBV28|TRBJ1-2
TGTGCCAGCAGGGGGGGGACAGGCGACTATGGCTACACCTTC
CASRGGTGDYGYTF
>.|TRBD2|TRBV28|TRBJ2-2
TGTGCCAGCAGTTTCGGGAGGGCCACCGGGGAGCTGTTTTTT
CASSFGRATGELFF
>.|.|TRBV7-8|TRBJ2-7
TGTGCCAGCAGCCCTCGGGATGAAGCCTACGAGCAGTACTTC
CASSPRDEAYEQYF
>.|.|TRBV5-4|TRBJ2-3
TGTGCCAGCAGCTTCTCCTCGGATACGCAGTATTTT
CASSFSSDTQYF
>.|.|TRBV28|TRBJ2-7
TGTGCCAGCAGCCCGCTTTCCCCCTACGAGCAGTACTTC
CASSPLSPYEQYF
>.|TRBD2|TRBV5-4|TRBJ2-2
TGTGCCAGCAGCTTGAAACGGGAGGTTAGAACCGGGGAGCTGTTTTTT
CASSLKREVRTGELFF
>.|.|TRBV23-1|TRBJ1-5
TGCGCCAGCAGTCCAACATTATACCTACAGAGCACCAATCAGCCCCAGCATTTT
CASSPTLYLQSTNQPQHF